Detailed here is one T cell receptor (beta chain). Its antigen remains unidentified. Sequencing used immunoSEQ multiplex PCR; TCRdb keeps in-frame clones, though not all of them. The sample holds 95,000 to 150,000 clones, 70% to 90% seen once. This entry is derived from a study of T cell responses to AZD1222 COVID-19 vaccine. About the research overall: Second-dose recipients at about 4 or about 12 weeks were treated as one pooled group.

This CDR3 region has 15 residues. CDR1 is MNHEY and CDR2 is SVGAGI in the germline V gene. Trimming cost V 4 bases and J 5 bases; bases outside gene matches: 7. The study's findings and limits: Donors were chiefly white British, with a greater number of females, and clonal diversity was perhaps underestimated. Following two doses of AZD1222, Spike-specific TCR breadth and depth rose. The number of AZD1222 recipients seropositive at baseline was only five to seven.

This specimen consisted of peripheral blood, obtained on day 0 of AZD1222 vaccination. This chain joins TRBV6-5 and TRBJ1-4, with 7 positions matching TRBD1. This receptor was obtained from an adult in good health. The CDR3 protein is CASSFNDRANEKLFF. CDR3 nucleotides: TGTGCCAGCAGTTTCAACGACAGGGCCAATGAAAAACTGTTTTTT.